These T cell receptor beta chains were read from a single sample in a study of human T cells and chemical hapten exposure. TCRdb processed the RACE reads anew with MiXCR; each CDR3 protein has one entry. This table holds 150,000 to 200,000 distinct CDR3 sequences, roughly 14% found once. Sequencing used whole blood, obtained in connection with sensitization to the hapten diphenylcyclopropenone (DPC). These receptors all stem from a woman aged 25 to 39 with alopecia areata. Some clones in this sample may be carry-over from other donors' samples. CDR3s include the opening cysteine and the closing phenylalanine or tryptophan. D genes are given only for firm matches. Expanded clones are given a class, and other clones once, few, many or no size at all.

size	D	V	J	CDR3	DNA
few	TRBD1	TRBV20-1	TRBJ1-2	CSAAQGRGYGYTF	TGCAGTGCAGCACAGGGGAGAGGGTATGGCTACACCTTC
-	TRBD2	TRBV5-1	TRBJ2-7	CASSLERGTYEQYF	TGCGCCAGCAGCTTGGAGCGGGGAACCTACGAGCAGTACTTC
-	TRBD1	TRBV28	TRBJ1-3	CASSTGVSGNTIYF	TGTGCCAGCAGTACAGGGGTCTCTGGAAACACCATATATTTT
-	TRBD2	TRBV4-2	TRBJ2-1	CASSVAGGRLGIYNEQFF	TGTGCCAGCAGTGTCGCGGGCGGGAGGTTAGGGATCTACAATGAGCAGTTCTTC
many	-	TRBV6-1	TRBJ1-2	CASSEAGSAFYGYTF	TGTGCCAGCAGTGAAGCGGGCAGTGCCTTCTATGGCTACACCTTC
many	-	TRBV7-9	TRBJ1-1	CASSLENTEAFF	TGTGCCAGCAGCTTAGAGAACACTGAAGCTTTCTTT
-	-	TRBV3-1	TRBJ1-6	CASSIWGSPLHF	TGTGCCAGCAGCATATGGGGTTCACCCCTCCACTTT
-	TRBD1	TRBV18	TRBJ2-7	CASSGDSSSYEQYF	TGTGCCAGCTCTGGGGACAGCAGCTCCTACGAGCAGTACTTC
few	-	TRBV29-1	TRBJ2-1	CSTTSYEQFF	TGCAGCACGACTAGTTATGAGCAGTTCTTC
-	-	TRBV28	TRBJ1-1	CASSLHPGNTEAFF	TGTGCCAGCAGCTTGCACCCGGGGAACACTGAAGCTTTCTTT
-	-	TRBV10-3	TRBJ2-7	CAISATGYEQYF	TGTGCCATCAGTGCCACGGGCTACGAGCAGTACTTC
few	-	TRBV28	TRBJ1-2	CASSPSQYGYTF	TGTGCCAGCAGTCCATCCCAATACGGCTACACCTTC
-	-	TRBV28	TRBJ2-3	CASIGGAGVGTQYF	TGTGCCAGCATTGGGGGAGCGGGCGTTGGTACGCAGTATTTT
few	-	TRBV29-1	TRBJ2-1	CSVGSASREQFF	TGCAGCGTTGGGTCGGCTTCCCGCGAGCAGTTCTTC
-	TRBD1	TRBV7-2	TRBJ1-2	CASSLVPGQGAGYTF	TGTGCCAGCAGCTTAGTCCCAGGACAGGGAGCTGGCTACACCTTC
few	-	TRBV2	TRBJ2-1	CASSESFYNEQFF	TGTGCCAGCAGTGAAAGCTTTTACAATGAGCAGTTCTTC
-	-	TRBV7-2	TRBJ2-5	CASSPRPSQETQYF	TGTGCCAGCAGCCCGCGTCCTAGCCAAGAGACCCAGTACTTC
few	-	TRBV18	TRBJ2-2	CASSEKIGSTGELFF	TGTGCCAGCTCAGAAAAAATCGGGAGTACCGGGGAGCTGTTTTTT
few	-	TRBV4-3	TRBJ2-7	CASSQEISYEQYF	TGCGCCAGCAGCCAAGAGATTTCCTACGAGCAGTACTTC
-	TRBD1	TRBV2	TRBJ1-2	CASSELATGGRYLNYGYTF	TGTGCCAGCAGTGAATTGGCGACAGGGGGCCGATATCTTAACTATGGCTACACCTTC
-	-	TRBV29-1	TRBJ1-5	CSVSAGMFNQPQHF	TGCAGCGTATCCGCGGGAATGTTCAATCAGCCCCAGCATTTT
few	-	TRBV7-8	TRBJ2-3	CALQGLAEGTQYF	TGTGCCCTCCAGGGGCTAGCGGAGGGGACGCAGTATTTT
-	-	TRBV6-2/TRBV6-3	TRBJ2-2	CASSYSPAGLNTGELFF	TGTGCCAGCAGTTACTCCCCCGCCGGACTAAACACCGGGGAGCTGTTTTTT
many	TRBD2	TRBV20-1	TRBJ2-3	CSAHSGGGGSDTQYF	TGCAGTGCTCACTCTGGCGGCGGGGGGTCAGATACGCAGTATTTT
few	TRBD1	TRBV2	TRBJ1-6	CASSTGGRDSPLHF	TGTGCCAGCAGTACAGGGGGACGGGATTCACCCCTCCACTTT
few	-	TRBV20-1	TRBJ1-1	CSASPGTSNTEAFF	TGCAGTGCTAGTCCCGGGACTTCGAACACTGAAGCTTTCTTT
-	-	TRBV7-2	TRBJ1-1	CASSLVGRDTEAFF	TGTGCCAGCAGCTTAGTGGGCAGGGACACTGAAGCTTTCTTT
-	-	TRBV20-1	TRBJ2-1	CTLGATRGNEQFF	TGCACCCTAGGGGCAACAAGGGGGAATGAGCAGTTCTTC
few	-	TRBV18	TRBJ1-2	CASSRRGAPDYGYTF	TGTGCCAGCTCACGTCGGGGGGCGCCTGACTATGGCTACACCTTC
-	TRBD2	TRBV4-3	TRBJ2-3	CASSQGGTSGVRTDTQYF	TGCGCCAGCAGCCAAGGAGGGACTAGCGGGGTCCGCACAGATACGCAGTATTTT
once	TRBD1	TRBV4-3	TRBJ1-4	CASSPTLGQGPEKLFF	TGCGCCAGCAGCCCTACCCTTGGACAGGGACCTGAAAAACTGTTTTTT
-	TRBD2	TRBV24-1	TRBJ2-1	CATSDYGLAGGVEQFF	TGTGCCACCAGTGATTACGGACTAGCGGGAGGCGTTGAGCAGTTCTTC
-	TRBD1	TRBV18	TRBJ2-5	CASSLETGSETQYF	TGTGCCAGCTCACTGGAGACAGGGTCTGAGACCCAGTACTTC
-	-	TRBV7-2	TRBJ1-6	CASSDRASAFSSYNSPLHF	TGTGCCAGCAGCGACCGGGCCTCTGCCTTTAGCTCCTATAATTCACCCCTCCACTTT
-	-	TRBV9	TRBJ2-2	CASSGTGTLTGELFF	TGTGCCAGCAGCGGAACCGGGACTCTCACCGGGGAGCTGTTTTTT
few	-	TRBV28	TRBJ1-4	CASSPPYGQSEKLFF	TGTGCCAGCAGTCCGCCCTACGGACAGTCTGAAAAACTGTTTTTT
-	-	TRBV15	TRBJ2-3	CATSSYLGDTQYF	TGTGCCACCAGCAGTTATCTTGGAGATACGCAGTATTTT
few	-	TRBV25-1	TRBJ2-1	CASSVGSRNEQFF	TGTGCCAGCAGTGTCGGGAGTAGGAATGAGCAGTTCTTC
many	TRBD2	TRBV3-1	TRBJ2-1	CASSQPSGSGSNEQFF	TGTGCCAGCAGCCAACCTAGCGGGAGCGGGAGCAATGAGCAGTTCTTC
few	TRBD2	TRBV7-2	TRBJ2-2	CASSLLTSGSTGELFF	TGTGCCAGCAGCTTACTTACTAGCGGGAGTACCGGGGAGCTGTTTTTT
-	TRBD1	TRBV28	TRBJ2-7	CASSFLPLGRDRGLISYEQYF	TGTGCCAGCAGTTTCCTCCCCCTCGGCCGGGACAGGGGATTGATTTCCTACGAGCAGTACTTC
few	-	TRBV2	TRBJ1-1	CASSESRNTEAFF	TGTGCCAGCAGTGAGTCGAGGAACACTGAAGCTTTCTTT
few	-	TRBV7-2	TRBJ2-5	CASSSLRGETQYF	TGTGCCAGCAGCTCCCTTAGGGGTGAGACCCAGTACTTC
-	-	TRBV29-1	TRBJ2-5	CSVEGAVLETQYF	TGCAGCGTTGAGGGGGCAGTTCTTGAGACCCAGTACTTC
-	-	TRBV5-5	TRBJ2-2	CASSLLNPAGELFF	TGTGCCAGCAGCCTTCTGAACCCGGCCGGGGAGCTGTTTTTT